This T cell receptor (beta chain) comes out of a study of blood T cell repertoires in COVID-19. Looking at the study overall: Sites in the United States, Italy and Spain provided acute and convalescent COVID-19 samples. T cells, B-cell-depleted T cells, or PBMCs provided the cDNA or gDNA that served as material.

CDR1 and CDR2 from the germline V gene are SNHLY and FYNNEI. Trimming shortened V by 1 base and J by 4 bases, and 7 bases separated the two germline ends. The CDR3 is 13 amino acids. This clone was recorded a few times. Per the study methods: The assay estimated nucleated cells by amplifying reference gene primers. Profiled with immunoSEQ multiplex PCR; TCRdb holds only in-frame clones, not every one. V, J and clone size reflect that table, while D and trimming were determined from the DNA. The sample shows over 400,000 clones, 86% of them seen only once. The sample consisted of peripheral blood. The chain combines TRBV2 with TRBJ1-2; D gene uncertain. This receptor was identified in a woman aged 25-40 years with active or convalescent COVID-19. The CDR3 DNA sequence: TGTGCCAGCAGTGAAGGGCCGGGCTATGGCTACACCTTC. Translation: CASSEGPGYGYTF.